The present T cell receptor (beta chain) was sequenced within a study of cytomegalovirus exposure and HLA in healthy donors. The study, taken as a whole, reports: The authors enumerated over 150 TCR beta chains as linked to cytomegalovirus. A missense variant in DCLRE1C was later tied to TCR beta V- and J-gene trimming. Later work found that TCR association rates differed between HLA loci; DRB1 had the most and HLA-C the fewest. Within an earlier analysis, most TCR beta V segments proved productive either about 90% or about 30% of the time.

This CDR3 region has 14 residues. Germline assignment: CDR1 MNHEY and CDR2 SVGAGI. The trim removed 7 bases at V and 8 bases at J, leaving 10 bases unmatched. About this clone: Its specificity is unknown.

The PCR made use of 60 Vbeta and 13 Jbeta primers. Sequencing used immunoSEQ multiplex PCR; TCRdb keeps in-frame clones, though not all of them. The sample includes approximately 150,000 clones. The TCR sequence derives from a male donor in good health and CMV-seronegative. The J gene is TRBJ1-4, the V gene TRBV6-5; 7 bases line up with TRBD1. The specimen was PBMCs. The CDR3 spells CASKGGGVQEKLFF. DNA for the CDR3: TGTGCCAGCAAAGGAGGGGGCGTTCAAGAAAAACTGTTTTTT.